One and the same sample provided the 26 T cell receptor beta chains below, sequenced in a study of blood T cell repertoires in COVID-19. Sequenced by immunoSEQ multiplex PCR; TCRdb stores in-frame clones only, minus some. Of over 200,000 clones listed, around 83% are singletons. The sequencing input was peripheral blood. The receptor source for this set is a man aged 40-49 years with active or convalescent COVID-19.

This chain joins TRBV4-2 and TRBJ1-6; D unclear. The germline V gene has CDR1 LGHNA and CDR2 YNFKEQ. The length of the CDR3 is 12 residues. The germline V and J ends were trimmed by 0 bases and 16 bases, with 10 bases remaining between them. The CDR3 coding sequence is TGTGCCAGCAGCCAAGAAATAGAGCGGCTCCACTTT. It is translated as CASSQEIERLHF.

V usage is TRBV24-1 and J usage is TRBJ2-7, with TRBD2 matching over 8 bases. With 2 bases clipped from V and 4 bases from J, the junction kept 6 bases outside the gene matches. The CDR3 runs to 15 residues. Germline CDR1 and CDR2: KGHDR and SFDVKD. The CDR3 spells CATSDSVAGKYEQYF. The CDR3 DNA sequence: TGTGCCACCAGTGATTCGGTAGCGGGGAAATACGAGCAGTACTTC.

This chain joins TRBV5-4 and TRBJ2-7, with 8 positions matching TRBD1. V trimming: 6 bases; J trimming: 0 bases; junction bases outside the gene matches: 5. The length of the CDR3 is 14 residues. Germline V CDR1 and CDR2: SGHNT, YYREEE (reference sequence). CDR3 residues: CASTRDRSSYEQYF. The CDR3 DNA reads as TGTGCCAGCACCAGGGACAGGAGCTCCTACGAGCAGTACTTC.

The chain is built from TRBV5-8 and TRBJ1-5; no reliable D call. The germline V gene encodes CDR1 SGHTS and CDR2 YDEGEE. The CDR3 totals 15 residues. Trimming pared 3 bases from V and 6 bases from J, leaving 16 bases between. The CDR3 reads CASSSEMAGSQPQHF. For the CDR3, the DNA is TGTGCCAGCAGCTCGGAGATGGCTGGTAGTCAGCCCCAGCATTTT.

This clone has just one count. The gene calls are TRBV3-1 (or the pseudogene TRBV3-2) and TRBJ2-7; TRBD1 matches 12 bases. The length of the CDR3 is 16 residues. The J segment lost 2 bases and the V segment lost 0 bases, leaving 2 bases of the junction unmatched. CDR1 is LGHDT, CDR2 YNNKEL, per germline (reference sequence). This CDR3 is CASSQDWDRGPYEQYF. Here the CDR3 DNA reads TGTGCCAGCAGCCAAGATTGGGACAGGGGGCCCTACGAGCAGTACTTC.

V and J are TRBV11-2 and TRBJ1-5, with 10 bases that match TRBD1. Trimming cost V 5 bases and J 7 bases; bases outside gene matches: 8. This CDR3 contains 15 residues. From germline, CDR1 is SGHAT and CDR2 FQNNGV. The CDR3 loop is CASSPGQGTGQPQHF. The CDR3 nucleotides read TGTGCCAGCAGCCCGGGACAGGGGACGGGACAGCCCCAGCATTTT. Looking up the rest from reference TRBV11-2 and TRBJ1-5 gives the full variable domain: EAGVAQSPRYKIIEKRQSVAFWCNPISGHATLYWYQQILGQGPKLLIQFQNNGVVDDSQLPKDRFSAERLKGVDSTLKIQPAKLEDSAVYLCASSPGQGTGQPQHFGDGTRLSIL.

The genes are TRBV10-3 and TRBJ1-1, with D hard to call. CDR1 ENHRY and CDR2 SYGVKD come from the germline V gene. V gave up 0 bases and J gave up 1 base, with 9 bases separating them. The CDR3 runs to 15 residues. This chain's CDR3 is CAISESGGRNTEAFF. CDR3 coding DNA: TGTGCCATCAGTGAGTCTGGAGGAAGGAACACTGAAGCTTTCTTT.

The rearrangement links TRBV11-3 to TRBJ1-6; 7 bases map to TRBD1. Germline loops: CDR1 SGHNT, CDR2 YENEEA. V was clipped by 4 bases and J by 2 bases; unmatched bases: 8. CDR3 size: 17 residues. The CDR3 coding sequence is TGTGCCAGCAGCTGGGGACAGCATCAACCCTATAATTCACCCCTCCACTTT. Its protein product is CASSWGQHQPYNSPLHF.

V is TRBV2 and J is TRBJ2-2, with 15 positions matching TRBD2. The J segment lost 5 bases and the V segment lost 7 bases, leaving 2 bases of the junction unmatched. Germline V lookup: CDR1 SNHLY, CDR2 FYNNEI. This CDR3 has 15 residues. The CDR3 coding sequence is TGTGCCAGCACCGGGACTAGCGGGAGGACCGGGGAGCTGTTTTTT. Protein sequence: CASTGTSGRTGELFF.

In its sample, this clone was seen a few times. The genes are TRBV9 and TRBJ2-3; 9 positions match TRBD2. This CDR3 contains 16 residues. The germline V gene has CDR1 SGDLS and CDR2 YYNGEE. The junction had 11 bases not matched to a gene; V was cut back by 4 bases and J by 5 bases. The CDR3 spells CASSQSGGGAGDTQYF. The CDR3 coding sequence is TGTGCCAGCAGCCAATCTGGCGGGGGGGCTGGAGATACGCAGTATTTT.

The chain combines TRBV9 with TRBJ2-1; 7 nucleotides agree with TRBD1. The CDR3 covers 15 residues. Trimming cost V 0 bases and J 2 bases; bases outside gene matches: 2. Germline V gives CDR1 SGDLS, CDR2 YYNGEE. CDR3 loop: CASSVGQGAYNEQFF. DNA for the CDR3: TGTGCCAGCAGCGTAGGACAGGGAGCCTACAATGAGCAGTTCTTC.

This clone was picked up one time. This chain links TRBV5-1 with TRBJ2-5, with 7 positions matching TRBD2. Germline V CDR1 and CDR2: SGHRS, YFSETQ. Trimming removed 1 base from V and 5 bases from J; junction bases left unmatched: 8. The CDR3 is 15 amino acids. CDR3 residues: CASSLMQGGRETQYF. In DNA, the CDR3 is TGCGCCAGCAGCTTGATGCAGGGAGGGAGGGAGACCCAGTACTTC. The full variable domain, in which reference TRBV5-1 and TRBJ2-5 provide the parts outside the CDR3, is KAGVTQTPRYLIKTRGQQVTLSCSPISGHRSVSWYQQTPGQGLQFLFEYFSETQRNKGNFPGRFSGRQFSNSRSEMNVSTLELGDSALYLCASSLMQGGRETQYFGPGTRLLVL.

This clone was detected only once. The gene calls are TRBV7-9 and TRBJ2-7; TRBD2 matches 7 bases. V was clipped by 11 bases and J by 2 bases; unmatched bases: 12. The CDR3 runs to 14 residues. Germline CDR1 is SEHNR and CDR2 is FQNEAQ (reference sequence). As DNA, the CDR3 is TGTGCCGTCCTCCCTAGCGGAAGACCCTACGAGCAGTACTTC. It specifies CAVLPSGRPYEQYF.

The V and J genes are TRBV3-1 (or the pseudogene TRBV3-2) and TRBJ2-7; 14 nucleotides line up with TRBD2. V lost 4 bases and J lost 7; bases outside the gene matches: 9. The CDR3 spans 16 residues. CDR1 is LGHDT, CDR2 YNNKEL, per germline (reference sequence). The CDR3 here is CASSPAGTSGRGEQYF. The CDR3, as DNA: TGTGCCAGCAGCCCCGCCGGGACTAGCGGGAGAGGGGAGCAGTACTTC.

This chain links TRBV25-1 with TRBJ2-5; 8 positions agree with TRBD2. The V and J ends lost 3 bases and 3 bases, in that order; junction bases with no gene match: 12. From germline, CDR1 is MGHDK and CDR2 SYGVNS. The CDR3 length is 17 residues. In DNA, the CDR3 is TGTGCCAGCAGTGAGGATTTGGTAGCGGGACTTGAAGAGACCCAGTACTTC. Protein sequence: CASSEDLVAGLEETQYF.

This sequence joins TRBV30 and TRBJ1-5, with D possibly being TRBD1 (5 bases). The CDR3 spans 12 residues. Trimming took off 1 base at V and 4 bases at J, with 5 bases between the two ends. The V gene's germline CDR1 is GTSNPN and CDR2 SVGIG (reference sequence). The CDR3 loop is CAWSAGNQPQHF. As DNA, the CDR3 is TGTGCCTGGAGTGCAGGGAATCAGCCCCAGCATTTT.

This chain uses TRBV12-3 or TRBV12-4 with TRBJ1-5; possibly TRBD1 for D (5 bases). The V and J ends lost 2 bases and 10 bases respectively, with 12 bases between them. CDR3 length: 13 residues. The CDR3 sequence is CASSLSFGAPQHF. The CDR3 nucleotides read TGTGCCAGCAGTTTAAGTTTTGGGGCTCCCCAGCATTTT.

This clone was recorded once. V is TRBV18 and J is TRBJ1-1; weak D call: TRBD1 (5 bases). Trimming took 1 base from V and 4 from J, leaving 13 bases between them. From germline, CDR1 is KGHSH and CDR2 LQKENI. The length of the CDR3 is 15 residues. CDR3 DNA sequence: TGTGCCAGCTCACCACAGTCGGGGGAGGGCACTGAAGCTTTCTTT. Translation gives CASSPQSGEGTEAFF.

The CDR3 nucleotides are TGTGCCAGCAGTTTATTCCAGAACACCGGGGAGCTGTTTTTT. Translating gives CASSLFQNTGELFF. This chain links TRBV27 with TRBJ2-2; no reliable D call. V lost 1 base and J lost 1, with 4 bases in between. The CDR3 totals 14 residues. From germline, CDR1 is MNHEY and CDR2 SMNVEV (reference sequence).

The CDR3 loop is CASSLVATTDTQYF. CDR3 coding DNA: TGTGCCAGCAGCTTAGTTGCCACTACAGATACGCAGTATTTT. This chain connects TRBV11-3 to TRBJ2-3, with D unresolved. Per the germline V gene, CDR1 is SGHNT and CDR2 is YENEEA. Trimming left V 1 base short and J 3 bases short, with 8 bases between. CDR3 length: 14 amino acids.

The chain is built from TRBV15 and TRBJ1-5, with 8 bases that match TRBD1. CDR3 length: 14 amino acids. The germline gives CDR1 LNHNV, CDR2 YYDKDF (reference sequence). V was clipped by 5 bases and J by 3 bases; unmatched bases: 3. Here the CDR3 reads CATSWTGTNQPQHF. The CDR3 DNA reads TGTGCCACCAGCTGGACAGGGACCAATCAGCCCCAGCATTTT. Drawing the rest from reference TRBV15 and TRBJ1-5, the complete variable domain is DAMVIQNPRYQVTQFGKPVTLSCSQTLNHNVMYWYQQKSSQAPKLLFHYYDKDFNNEADTPDNFQSRRPNTSFCFLDIRSPGLGDTAMYLCATSWTGTNQPQHFGDGTRLSIL.

The CDR3 region has the DNA TGTGCCAGCAGCCGGGTGCGGGGAGCCGAGCAGTACTTC. Amino acids: CASSRVRGAEQYF. The chain has TRBV14 and TRBJ2-7; tentatively, D is TRBD2 (6 bases). This CDR3 has 13 residues. The germline gives CDR1 SGHDN, CDR2 FVKESK. V lost 4 bases and J 6 bases, leaving 13 bases between the germline ends.

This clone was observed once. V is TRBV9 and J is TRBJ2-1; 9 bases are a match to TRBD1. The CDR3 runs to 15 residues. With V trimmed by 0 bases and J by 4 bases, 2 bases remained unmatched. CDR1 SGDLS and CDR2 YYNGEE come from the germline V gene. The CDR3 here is CASSVEDRGYNEQFF. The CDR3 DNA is TGTGCCAGCAGCGTAGAGGACAGGGGATACAATGAGCAGTTCTTC.

CDR3 loop: CASSDPLWTSGRSDTQYF. DNA of the CDR3: TGTGCCAGCTCCGACCCCCTATGGACTAGCGGGAGATCAGATACGCAGTATTTT. This chain uses TRBV25-1 with TRBJ2-3; 13 bases are a match to TRBD2. The CDR3 is 18 amino acids. V dropped 8 bases and J dropped 4; count of bases not matched to a gene: 15. Germline values: CDR1 MGHDK, CDR2 SYGVNS.

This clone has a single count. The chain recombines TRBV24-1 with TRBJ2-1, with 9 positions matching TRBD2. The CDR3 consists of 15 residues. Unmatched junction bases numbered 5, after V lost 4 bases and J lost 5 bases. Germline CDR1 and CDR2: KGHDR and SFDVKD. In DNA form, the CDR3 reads TGTGCCACCAGTGACCCCGGGACTAGCAACAATGAGCAGTTCTTC. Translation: CATSDPGTSNNEQFF.

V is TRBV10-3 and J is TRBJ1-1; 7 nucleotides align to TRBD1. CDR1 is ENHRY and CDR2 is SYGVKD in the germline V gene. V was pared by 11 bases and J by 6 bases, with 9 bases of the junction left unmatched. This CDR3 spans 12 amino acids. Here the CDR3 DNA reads TGTGCCTCCCTCTCTCAGGGGGCTGAAGCTTTCTTT. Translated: CASLSQGAEAFF.